Listed below are T cell receptor beta chains from one sample, sequenced in a study of beta chain features in type 1 diabetes. Libraries were prepared by immunoSEQ multiplex PCR; TCRdb keeps only in-frame clonotypes and omits some of them. The table shows about 240,000 clones, with about 25% occurring only once. The sequencing sample was made of central memory CD4+ T cells from blood. These receptors all stem from a man aged 25-40 years in good health. The CDR3 runs from the conserved cysteine through the conserved F or W. The order of the fields is CDR3 length, J gene, V gene, D gene, clone size, CDR3 DNA, CDR3 protein. The D gene is left open where the match is weak. The size entry is marked missing in some rows and otherwise reads once, few, many or a size class.

>13|TRBJ2-5|TRBV6-5|-|-
TGTGCCAGCAGTTACTCCCAGGGAGAGACCCAGTACTTC
CASSYSQGETQYF
>17|TRBJ2-7|TRBV7-2|TRBD2|-
TGTGCCAGCAGCTTATCAACCGGGACTAGCGGGAGGGCAGGGCAGTACTTC
CASSLSTGTSGRAGQYF
>14|TRBJ2-5|TRBV5-1|-|-
TGCGCCAGCAGCTATAGCTTGGGGCGGGAGACCCAGTACTTC
CASSYSLGRETQYF
>13|TRBJ2-4|TRBV5-6|-|few
TGTGCCAGCAGCCTCTATGGAGAAAACATTCAGTACTTC
CASSLYGENIQYF
>15|TRBJ2-3|TRBV7-9|TRBD2|few
TGTGCCAGCAGCTCAGGGACTAGCGTGGTTGATACGCAGTATTTT
CASSSGTSVVDTQYF
>16|TRBJ1-2|TRBV29-1|TRBD1|few
TGCAGCGTTGAAGGGGACGGGACAGCGATTAACTATGGCTACACCTTC
CSVEGDGTAINYGYTF
>15|TRBJ2-5|TRBV10-3|TRBD2|-
TGTGCCATCAGCCCCTCGGCGGGGGGATCAGAGACCCAGTACTTC
CAISPSAGGSETQYF
>15|TRBJ2-1|TRBV6-6|-|few
TGTGCCAGCAGTTATGGGACTCCCTCCTACAATGAGCAGTTCTTC
CASSYGTPSYNEQFF
>17|TRBJ2-1|TRBV19|TRBD1|few
TGTGCCAGTATCCAGACAGGGGGTTCGATCTTGGCGGGTGAGCAGTTCTTC
CASIQTGGSILAGEQFF
>14|TRBJ2-4|TRBV29-1|-|-
TGCAGCGTTCGAGGGTTGGCAGCCAAAAACATTCAGTACTTC
CSVRGLAAKNIQYF
>14|TRBJ1-1|TRBV18|-|-
TGTGCCAGCTCACCAATTGGCGCCGACACTGAAGCTTTCTTT
CASSPIGADTEAFF
>15|TRBJ1-5|TRBV19|-|few
TGTGCCAGTAGTATGTCGGGTAACAGCAATCAGCCCCAGCATTTT
CASSMSGNSNQPQHF
>13|TRBJ1-2|TRBV2|-|few
TGTGCCAGCAGTGAATGGGCAAACTATGGCTACACCTTC
CASSEWANYGYTF
>16|TRBJ2-1|TRBV11-3|-|-
TGTGCCAGCAGCTTAGCCCCGGCGGCAGGATACAATGAGCAGTTCTTC
CASSLAPAAGYNEQFF
>13|TRBJ2-1|TRBV19|TRBD1|few
TGTGCCAGTAGTATGGACAGGTACAATGAGCAGTTCTTC
CASSMDRYNEQFF
>14|TRBJ2-5|TRBV7-2|TRBD1|-
TGTGCCAGCAGTCCAACAGGGGGCAGAGAGACCCAGTACTTC
CASSPTGGRETQYF
>12|TRBJ1-1|TRBV30|-|-
TGTGCCTTCCGAAGGGGAAGGACTGAAGCTTTCTTT
CAFRRGRTEAFF
>15|TRBJ2-1|TRBV4-3|-|-
TGCGCCAGCAGCCAAGGTGGAGGGATCTACAATGAGCAGTTCTTC
CASSQGGGIYNEQFF
>15|TRBJ1-1|TRBV27|-|few
TGTGCCAGCAGTCCGCAGGGTACCGCTCGTTCTGAAGCTTTCTTT
CASSPQGTARSEAFF
>15|TRBJ2-1|TRBV28|TRBD2|-
TGTGCCAGCAGTCCCGGACTAGCGGGAGGGCCAAGAGGGTTCTTC
CASSPGLAGGPRGFF
>16|TRBJ2-5|TRBV7-8|TRBD2|-
TGTGCCAGCAGCCGAGGGACTAGCGGACCTCAAGAGACCCAGTACTTC
CASSRGTSGPQETQYF
>13|TRBJ1-2|TRBV7-2|TRBD1|-
TGTGCCAGCAGCCAGACAGGGGCCTATGGCTACACCTTC
CASSQTGAYGYTF
>14|TRBJ1-2|TRBV7-2|TRBD1|-
TGTGCCAGCAGCCCCCGCCAGGGGGCCGGGGGCTACACCTTC
CASSPRQGAGGYTF
>13|TRBJ2-2|TRBV28|-|few
TGTGCCAGCAGTTTACGGCGGGTCGGGGAGCTGTTTTTT
CASSLRRVGELFF
>16|TRBJ2-5|TRBV7-2|-|-
TGTGCCAGCAGCCCGAAACGCCGGGTCTTAGAAGAGACCCAGTACTTC
CASSPKRRVLEETQYF
>12|TRBJ2-3|TRBV29-1|-|-
TGCAGCGTTCGTGACCTCACAGATACGCAGTATTTT
CSVRDLTDTQYF
>16|TRBJ2-1|TRBV7-9|TRBD2|-
TGTGCCAGCAGCTTAGCGTTGCCTAGCGGTCTAAATGAGCAGTTCTTC
CASSLALPSGLNEQFF
>12|TRBJ2-5|TRBV29-1|-|-
TGCAGCGTTGAGGAAGGACAAGAGACCCAGTACTTC
CSVEEGQETQYF
>18|TRBJ2-5|TRBV15|-|few
TGTGCCACCAGGTCCCCCGGCGGAGGGGATTTCCACCAAGAGACCCAGTACTTC
CATRSPGGGDFHQETQYF
>14|TRBJ2-2|TRBV25-1|-|-
TGTGCCAGCAGTGACCGGTTGAACACCGGGGAGCTGTTTTTT
CASSDRLNTGELFF
>15|TRBJ2-1|TRBV5-1|-|many
TGCGCCAGCAGCTTGGTAGGGGATGGGCCCAATGAGCAGTTCTTC
CASSLVGDGPNEQFF
>17|TRBJ2-6|TRBV5-1|-|-
TGCGCCAGCAGTCGCACTAGCACTAACTCTGGGGCCAACGTCCTGACTTTC
CASSRTSTNSGANVLTF
>15|TRBJ2-5|TRBV7-2|TRBD2|few
TGTGCCAGCAGCTTACTAGCGGGAGTTCCTGAGACCCAGTACTTC
CASSLLAGVPETQYF
>14|TRBJ2-1|TRBV27|TRBD2|-
TGTGCCAGCAGTCCAGGACTAGCGGACAATGAGCAGTTCTTC
CASSPGLADNEQFF
>15|TRBJ1-2|TRBV7-9|-|-
TGTGCCAGCAGCCGTTCGGGGGGAGCGGCCTATGGCTACACCTTC
CASSRSGGAAYGYTF
>12|TRBJ2-7|TRBV5-1|-|-
TGCGCCAGCAGCTTGGGATACTACGAGCAGTACTTC
CASSLGYYEQYF